The next 11 T cell receptor beta chains were all read from a single sample in a study of T cells in Graves' hyperthyroidism and ophthalmopathy. Template material for amplifying TCR beta CDR3 regions consisted of RNA transcripts. When the TCR CDR3 underwent first-round RT-PCR, the HTBI primer set was used. TCRdb re-called the multiplex PCR reads through MiXCR, storing one row per CDR3 protein. The data contain under 650,000 distinct CDR3 sequences, roughly 15% of them seen just once; the ten biggest clones take up about 3.8%. The sample taken for sequencing was blood. The source is a woman aged 30 to 39 with Graves' hyperthyroidism.

As to this clonotype: The junction departs from the called germline gene at one end, perhaps through a read error. The gene calls are TRBV6-1 and TRBJ1-2; D unclear. The CDR3 has 12 amino acids. The germline V gene has CDR1 MNHNS and CDR2 SASEGT. CDR3 loop: CAISPPNYGYTF. DNA for the CDR3: TGTGCCATCAGTCCCCCTAACTATGGCTACACCTTC.

This clonotype was observed a few times. This chain links TRBV6-5 with TRBJ1-4; TRBD1 aligns across 10 bases. Germline CDR1 and CDR2: MNHEY and SVGAGI. The CDR3 loop spans 17 amino acids. With V trimmed by 2 bases and J by 8 bases, 11 bases remained unmatched. CDR3 coding DNA: TGTGCCAGCAGTTACGGACCCGACAGGGGGCAACGGGAAAAACTGTTTTTT. It yields the protein CASSYGPDRGQREKLFF.

This clonotype has a handful of counts. V gene TRBV18 combines with J gene TRBJ1-2, with TRBD1 matching over 9 bases. Germline-derived CDR1 and CDR2 are KGHSH and LQKENI. Trimming at V came to 2 bases and at J to 4 bases, leaving 5 bases not matched to a gene. The CDR3 loop spans 15 amino acids. The CDR3 DNA is TGTGCCAGCTCACCATTTTCGGGACAGGGCTATGGCTACACCTTC. Residues: CASSPFSGQGYGYTF.

This clonotype occurred many times. V gene TRBV2 combines with J gene TRBJ2-3; D perhaps matches TRBD1 (6 bases). Looked up from germline, CDR1 is SNHLY and CDR2 is FYNNEI. The CDR3 is made up of 14 amino acids. The germline V and J ends were trimmed by 6 bases and 2 bases, with 12 bases remaining between them. The CDR3, as DNA: TGTGCCAGCAGGTTCAGGGGTCCCACAGATACGCAGTATTTT. Its translation: CASRFRGPTDTQYF.

This clonotype appeared many times. CDR3 DNA sequence: TGCAGTGCTAGAAGTGAGGGCAATGAGCAGTTCTTC. As protein: CSARSEGNEQFF. The V gene is TRBV20-1, the J gene TRBJ2-1; D may be TRBD2 (5 bases). The V end was cut by 2 bases, the J end by 6 bases, with 8 bases between. The CDR3 has 12 amino acids. The germline gives CDR1 DFQATT, CDR2 SNEGSKA (reference sequence).

Only a few counts were recorded for this clonotype. The rearrangement links TRBV28 to TRBJ2-7, with D maybe TRBD1 (5 bases). The CDR3 loop spans 13 amino acids. CDR1 is MDHEN, CDR2 SYDVKM, per germline. Trimming left V 2 bases short and J 3 bases short, with 8 bases between. This chain's CDR3 is CASSLVGVYEQYF. The DNA for the CDR3 is TGTGCCAGCAGTTTAGTAGGGGTCTACGAGCAGTACTTC.

This clonotype was observed many times. V usage is TRBV7-2 and J usage is TRBJ1-3; no definite D call. V lost 4 bases to trimming and J lost 3 bases, with 7 bases between them. The germline V gene encodes CDR1 SGHTA and CDR2 FQGNSA. This CDR3 is 13 amino acids long. The CDR3 loop is CASSSALGNTIYF. The CDR3 DNA reads as TGTGCCAGCAGCTCCGCTCTTGGAAACACCATATATTTT.

This clonotype was recorded at least ten times. The chain links TRBV5-6 to TRBJ1-2; D not certain. Trimming shortened V by 0 bases and J by 4 bases, and 10 bases separated the two germline ends. The CDR3 is 14 amino acids. The germline gives CDR1 SGHDT, CDR2 YYEEEE. CDR3 sequence (DNA): TGTGCCAGCAGCTTGGCCGGGGTCGGCTATGGCTACACCTTC. It specifies CASSLAGVGYGYTF.

The chain is built from TRBV20-1 and TRBJ2-1; 9 nucleotides align to TRBD2. CDR3 length: 16 residues. Germline lookup yields CDR1 DFQATT and CDR2 SNEGSKA (reference sequence). With V trimmed by 0 bases and J by 4 bases, 7 bases remained unmatched. The CDR3 nucleotides are TGCAGTGCTAGAGATACGGCGGGAGGGAAATACAATGAGCAGTTCTTC. Its protein is CSARDTAGGKYNEQFF.

V is TRBV12-3 or TRBV12-4 and J is TRBJ1-3, with D unclear. Between the trimmed V and J ends, which lost 10 bases and 4 bases, there was a span of 20 bases. The CDR3 has 15 residues. The CDR3 DNA reads TGTGCCACTACCACCACCGAATCGGGAGGAAACACCATATATTTT. Translation: CATTTTESGGNTIYF.

This clonotype showed up many times. The chain is built from TRBV12-3 or TRBV12-4 and TRBJ2-1, with 9 bases identical to TRBD2. V gave up 7 bases and J gave up 5 bases; unmatched junction bases: 6. The CDR3 covers 14 residues. The CDR3 reads CASNAGGGHNEQFF. In DNA, the CDR3 is TGTGCCAGCAACGCGGGAGGGGGTCACAATGAGCAGTTCTTC.